A single T cell receptor beta chain is shown here with its context. Its antigen is not known. The DNA ends 3 residues before the CDR3 does, and the rest of the CDR3 is filled in from the germline J gene. These data come from a study of T cells in women clearing cervical HPV infection. Average input was about 1.2 ug genomic DNA for immunoSEQ TCR beta CDR3 amplification. The method was immunoSEQ multiplex PCR; TCRdb's version includes in-frame clones alone and lacks a portion of them. The sample holds around 13,000 clones. Findings and limits, study-wide: Cases carried less TRBV6-7 than controls: roughly 0.11% versus 0.16%.

CDR1 and CDR2 from the germline V gene are DFQATT and SNEGSKA (reference sequence). V was shortened by 0 bases and J by 2 bases, with 20 bases between the two germline ends. The CDR3 has 18 amino acids. The receptor was derived from a woman aged 18-70 years with a cervical HPV16 infection that either progressed to CIN3+ or cleared (not recorded which). The genes are TRBV20-1 and TRBJ2-1; a possible D gene is TRBD1 (6 bases). The sample was blood buffy coat. Incomplete CDR3 DNA: TGCAGTGCTAGAGATCCGTTTGGCCGAACAGGGACCTACAATGAG. This encodes CSARDPFGRTGTYNE. The complete CDR3 reads CSARDPFGRTGTYNEQFF.